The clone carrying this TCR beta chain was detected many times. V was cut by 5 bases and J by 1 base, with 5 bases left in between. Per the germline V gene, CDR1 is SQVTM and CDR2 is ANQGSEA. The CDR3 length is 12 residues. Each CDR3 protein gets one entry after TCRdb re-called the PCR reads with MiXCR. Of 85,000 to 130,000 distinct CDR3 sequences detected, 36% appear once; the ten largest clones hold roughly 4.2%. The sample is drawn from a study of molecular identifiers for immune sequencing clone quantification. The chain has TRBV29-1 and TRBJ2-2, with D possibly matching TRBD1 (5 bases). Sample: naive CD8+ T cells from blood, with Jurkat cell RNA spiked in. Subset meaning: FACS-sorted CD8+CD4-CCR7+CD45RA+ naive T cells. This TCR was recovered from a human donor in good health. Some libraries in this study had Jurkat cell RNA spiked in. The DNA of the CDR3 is TGCAGCGTTACAGGGAACACCGGGGAGCTGTTTTTT. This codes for CSVTGNTGELFF.